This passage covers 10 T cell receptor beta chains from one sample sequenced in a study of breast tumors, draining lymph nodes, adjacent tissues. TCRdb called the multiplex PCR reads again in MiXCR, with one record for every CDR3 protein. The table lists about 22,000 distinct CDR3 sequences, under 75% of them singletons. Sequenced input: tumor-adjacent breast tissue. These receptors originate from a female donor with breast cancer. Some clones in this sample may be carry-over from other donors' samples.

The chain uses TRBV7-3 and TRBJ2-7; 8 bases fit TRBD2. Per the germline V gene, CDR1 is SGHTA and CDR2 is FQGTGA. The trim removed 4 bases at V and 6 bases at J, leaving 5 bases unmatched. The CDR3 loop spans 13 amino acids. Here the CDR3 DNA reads TGTGCCAGCAGCTCCGGGACTAGGAGCGAGCAGTACTTC. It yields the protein CASSSGTRSEQYF.

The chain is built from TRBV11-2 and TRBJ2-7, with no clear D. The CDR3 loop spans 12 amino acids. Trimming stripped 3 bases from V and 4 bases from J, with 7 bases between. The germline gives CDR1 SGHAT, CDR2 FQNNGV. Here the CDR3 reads CASSFSTYEQYF. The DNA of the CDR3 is TGTGCCAGCAGCTTCAGCACTTACGAGCAGTACTTC.

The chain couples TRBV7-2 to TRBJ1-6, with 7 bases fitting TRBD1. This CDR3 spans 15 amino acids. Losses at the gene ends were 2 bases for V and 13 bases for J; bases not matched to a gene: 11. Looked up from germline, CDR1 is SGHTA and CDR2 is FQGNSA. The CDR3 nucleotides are TGTGCCAGCAGCTTAATTGCCGGGACAGCTTATCCCCTCCACTTT. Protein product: CASSLIAGTAYPLHF.

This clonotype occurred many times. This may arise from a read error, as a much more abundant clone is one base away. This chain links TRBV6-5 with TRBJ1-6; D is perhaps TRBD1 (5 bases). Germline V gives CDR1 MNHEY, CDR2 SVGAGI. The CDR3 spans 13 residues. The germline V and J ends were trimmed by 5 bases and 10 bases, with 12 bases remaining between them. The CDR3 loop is CASSPLGDSPLHF. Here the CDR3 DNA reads TGTGCCAGCAGTCCCCTGGGGGACTCACCCCTCCACTTT.

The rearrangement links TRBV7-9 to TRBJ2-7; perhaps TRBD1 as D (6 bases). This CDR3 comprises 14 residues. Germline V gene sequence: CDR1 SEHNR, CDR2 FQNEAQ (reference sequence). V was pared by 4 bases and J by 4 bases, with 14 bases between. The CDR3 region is CASSSRDNPYEQYF. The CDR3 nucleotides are TGTGCCAGCAGCTCCAGGGACAACCCGTACGAGCAGTACTTC.

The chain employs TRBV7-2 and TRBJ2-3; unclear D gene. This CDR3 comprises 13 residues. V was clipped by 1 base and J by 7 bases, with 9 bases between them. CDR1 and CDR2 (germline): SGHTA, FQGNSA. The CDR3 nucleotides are TGTGCCAGCAGCTTAGTTTCGAGGAATACGCAGTATTTT. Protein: CASSLVSRNTQYF.

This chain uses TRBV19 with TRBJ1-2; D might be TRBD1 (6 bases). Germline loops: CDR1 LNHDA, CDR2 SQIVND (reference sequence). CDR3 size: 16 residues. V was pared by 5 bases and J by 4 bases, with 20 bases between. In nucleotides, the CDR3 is TGTGCCAGTAGTGTGGGTTCCAATGGAGGGGGCTATGGCTACACCTTC. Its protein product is CASSVGSNGGGYGYTF.

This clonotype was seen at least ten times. The CDR3 protein is CASSSGGTLGETQYF. DNA of the CDR3: TGTGCCAGCAGTTCCGGGGGGACATTGGGGGAGACCCAGTACTTC. This chain connects TRBV5-4 to TRBJ2-5; D might be TRBD2 (7 bases). The CDR3 runs to 15 residues. Germline CDR1 is SGHNT and CDR2 is YYREEE (reference sequence). The V gene lost 5 bases and the J gene lost 5 bases, with 19 bases spanning the gap.

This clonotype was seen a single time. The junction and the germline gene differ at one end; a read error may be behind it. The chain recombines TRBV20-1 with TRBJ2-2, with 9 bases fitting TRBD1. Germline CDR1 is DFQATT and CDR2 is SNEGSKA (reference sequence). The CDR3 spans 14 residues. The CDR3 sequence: CGARQDRGVGELFF. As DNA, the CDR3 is TGCGGTGCTAGACAGGACAGGGGTGTCGGGGAGCTGTTTTTT.

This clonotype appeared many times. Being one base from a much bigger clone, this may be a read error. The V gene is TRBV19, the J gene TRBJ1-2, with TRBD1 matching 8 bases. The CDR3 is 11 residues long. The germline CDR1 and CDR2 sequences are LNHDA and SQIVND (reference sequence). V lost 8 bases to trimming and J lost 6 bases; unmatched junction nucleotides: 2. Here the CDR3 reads CASGQGHGYTF. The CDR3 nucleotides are TGTGCCAGTGGACAGGGACATGGCTACACCTTC.